Sequencing of this T cell receptor (beta chain) was carried out in a study of beta chain features in type 1 diabetes. The study's findings and limits: Naive, central memory and regulatory TCRB repertoires appeared more similar among patients than healthy donors.

Every isolated RNA sample was fully reverse transcribed, so sequencing captured expressed TCRB transcripts. Libraries were prepared by immunoSEQ multiplex PCR; TCRdb keeps only in-frame clonotypes and omits some of them. The sample yields hundreds of thousands of clones, 6.5% to 10% seen once. This clone was observed a handful of times. What it binds is not known. The trim removed 1 base at V and 2 bases at J, leaving 4 bases unmatched. Germline V gene data show CDR1 as SGHRS and CDR2 as YFSETQ. The CDR3 totals 15 residues. A sort by CD45RO/CCR7/CD25/CD127/CD95/CD27 yielded CD4+ naive, central memory, regulatory and stem cell-like memory cells.

The sequenced sample consisted of central memory CD4+ T cells from blood. The clonotype originates from a woman aged 18-35 years in good health. The chain recombines TRBV5-1 with TRBJ2-5; TRBD2 agrees at 8 bases. CDR3 DNA: TGCGCCAGCAGCTTGTATAGCGGGGAACAAGAGACCCAGTACTTC. Its protein product is CASSLYSGEQETQYF. The variable domain in full, with the rest retrieved from reference TRBV5-1 and TRBJ2-5, is KAGVTQTPRYLIKTRGQQVTLSCSPISGHRSVSWYQQTPGQGLQFLFEYFSETQRNKGNFPGRFSGRQFSNSRSEMNVSTLELGDSALYLCASSLYSGEQETQYFGPGTRLLVL.